A single sample gave rise to the 16 T cell receptor beta chains below, sequenced in a study of shared clonotypes between healthy human individuals. Profiled with immunoSEQ multiplex PCR; TCRdb holds only in-frame clones, not every one. The table includes over 2 million clones, around 93% detected once. Sequenced sample: naive CD4+ T cells from PBMCs. Regarding subset: CD45RA+ positively selected. Every receptor here comes from a man younger than 35 in good health. Some clones in this sample may be carry-over from other donors' samples.

The V call is TRBV30, the J call TRBJ2-2; no reliable D call. CDR3 length: 13 amino acids. Germline values: CDR1 GTSNPN, CDR2 SVGIG (reference sequence). Trimming shortened V by 2 bases and J by 4 bases, and 8 bases separated the two germline ends. The CDR3 nucleotides read TGTGCCTGGAGTCTAACTATCACCGGGGAGCTGTTTTTT. Protein: CAWSLTITGELFF.

The V and J genes are TRBV5-1 and TRBJ2-2; D is uncertain. The CDR3 consists of 14 residues. Trimming left V 0 bases short and J 6 bases short, with 9 bases between. Germline-derived CDR1 and CDR2 are SGHRS and YFSETQ. CDR3 protein: CASSLDGFSGELFF. Written as DNA, the CDR3 is TGCGCCAGCAGCTTGGATGGGTTTTCCGGGGAGCTGTTTTTT.

V and J are TRBV9 and TRBJ2-2; no clear D. The CDR3 loop spans 16 amino acids. Trimming left V 0 bases short and J 1 base short, with 10 bases between. Germline CDR1 reads SGDLS; CDR2 reads YYNGEE. CDR3 coding DNA: TGTGCCAGCAGCGTAGGGGGTGGGGAGAACACCGGGGAGCTGTTTTTT. It is translated as CASSVGGGENTGELFF.

The rearrangement joins TRBV5-4 to TRBJ2-3; the D gene could be TRBD1 or TRBD2 (5 bases each). The CDR3 runs 15 residues. Trimming took off 4 bases at V and 3 bases at J, with 15 bases between the two ends. The germline CDR1 and CDR2 sequences are SGHNT and YYREEE (reference sequence). CDR3 sequence (DNA): TGTGCCAGCAGCCCGTTAGTTGAGGGGACAGATACGCAGTATTTT. Protein sequence: CASSPLVEGTDTQYF.

The chain combines TRBV19 with TRBJ2-6, with D possibly TRBD1 on 6 matching bases. CDR3 length: 15 amino acids. Trimming took 10 bases from V and 0 from J, leaving 13 bases between them. Germline lookup yields CDR1 LNHDA and CDR2 SQIVND (reference sequence). CDR3 sequence reads: CATRQVSSGANVLTF. The CDR3 bases are TGTGCCACTCGACAGGTTAGCTCTGGGGCCAACGTCCTGACTTTC. Variable domain in full (rest from reference TRBV19 and TRBJ2-6): DGGITQSPKYLFRKEGQNVTLSCEQNLNHDAMYWYRQDPGQGLRLIYYSQIVNDFQKGDIAEGYSVSREKKESFPLTVTSAQKNPTAFYLCATRQVSSGANVLTFGAGSRLTVL.

This chain connects TRBV18 to TRBJ1-1, with 10 bases matching TRBD1. The CDR3 runs to 14 residues. Germline V gene data show CDR1 as KGHSH and CDR2 as LQKENI. The junction had 4 bases not matched to a gene; V was cut back by 3 bases and J by 6 bases. CDR3 region: CASSPRGTGAEAFF. The CDR3 region has the DNA TGTGCCAGCTCACCTCGCGGGACAGGGGCTGAAGCTTTCTTT.

This clone was recorded once. This rearrangement joins TRBV5-6 to TRBJ1-6; D ambiguous. CDR3 size: 16 residues. Germline loops: CDR1 SGHDT, CDR2 YYEEEE. Trimming stripped 6 bases from V and 4 bases from J, with 17 bases between. CDR3 loop: CASTHTTRIYNSPLHF. The CDR3 region has the DNA TGTGCCAGCACCCATACAACCAGGATTTATAATTCACCCCTCCACTTT.

With regard to this clone: This sample includes further DNA sequences coding for the same CDR3. The V and J genes are TRBV6-5 and TRBJ1-5; no definite D call. Germline V gene data show CDR1 as MNHEY and CDR2 as SVGAGI. The length of the CDR3 is 10 residues. The V gene lost 6 bases and the J gene lost 3 bases, with 0 bases spanning the gap. CDR3 amino acids: CASSNQPQHF. The CDR3 DNA is TGTGCCAGCAGCAATCAGCCCCAGCATTTT.

The chain combines TRBV7-6 with TRBJ1-4; D remains unclear. Germline CDR1 reads SGHVS; CDR2 reads FNYEAQ. CDR3 size: 13 residues. Trimming stripped 1 base from V and 8 bases from J, with 8 bases between. Here the CDR3 reads CASSLVGWEKLFF. In nucleotides, the CDR3 is TGTGCCAGCAGCTTAGTGGGATGGGAAAAACTGTTTTTT.

The chain combines TRBV6-4 with TRBJ2-1; 14 bases line up with TRBD2. CDR1 is MRHNA and CDR2 is SNTAGT in the germline V gene. This CDR3 has 15 residues. The ends lost 3 bases at V and 8 bases at J; junction bases unmatched: 3. The CDR3 reads CASSEGLAGVDEQFF. CDR3 sequence (DNA): TGTGCCAGCAGTGAGGGACTAGCGGGAGTTGATGAGCAGTTCTTC.

The V call is TRBV7-3, the J call TRBJ2-7; 8 bases align to TRBD1. After removal of 3 bases from V and 4 bases from J, the junction contained 2 bases not matched to a gene. Germline V CDR1 and CDR2: SGHTA, FQGTGA. CDR3 size: 13 residues. CDR3 DNA sequence: TGTGCCAGCAGCTTCGACAGGGGATACGAGCAGTACTTC. Translation gives CASSFDRGYEQYF.

The rearrangement links TRBV28 to TRBJ2-3; 11 bases map to TRBD2. Germline lookup yields CDR1 MDHEN and CDR2 SYDVKM. The CDR3 totals 16 residues. Trimming at V came to 5 bases and at J to 0 bases, leaving 4 bases not matched to a gene. The DNA of the CDR3 is TGTGCCAGCAGTGCCACTAGCGGGAGAAGCACAGATACGCAGTATTTT. Protein: CASSATSGRSTDTQYF.

V gene TRBV2 combines with J gene TRBJ1-1, with D maybe TRBD1 (5 bases). The germline V gene encodes CDR1 SNHLY and CDR2 FYNNEI. Trimming pared 0 bases from V and 4 bases from J, leaving 12 bases between. This CDR3 contains 15 residues. The CDR3: CASSEAGGGVTEAFF. The CDR3 bases are TGTGCCAGCAGTGAAGCCGGGGGAGGGGTCACTGAAGCTTTCTTT.

A single count supports this clone. This same CDR3 is encoded by further DNA sequences in the sample. V gene TRBV5-1 combines with J gene TRBJ2-3; TRBD1 aligns across 7 bases. The ends lost 3 bases at V and 2 bases at J; junction bases unmatched: 3. Germline CDR1 SGHRS, CDR2 YFSETQ. This CDR3 is 14 amino acids long. The CDR3 coding sequence is TGCGCCAGCAGCTCCGGGACAGCCACAGATACGCAGTATTTT. Its protein is CASSSGTATDTQYF.

The genes are TRBV5-1 and TRBJ1-1; D uncertain. CDR3 length: 12 residues. The germline gives CDR1 SGHRS, CDR2 YFSETQ. The V and J ends lost 2 bases and 14 bases respectively, with 16 bases between them. The CDR3 DNA follows: TGCGCCAGCAGCTTCTTGGGAGAGGGTCGATTCTTT. Its translation is CASSFLGEGRFF.

The CDR3 DNA reads TGTGCCAGCAGCTTTCTGGCGGGACTTAGCACAGATACGCAGTATTTT. Amino acid sequence: CASSFLAGLSTDTQYF. This sequence joins TRBV5-8 and TRBJ2-3, with a possible D match to TRBD2 (6 bases). Trimming removed 2 bases at V and 0 bases at J, with 13 bases between. The CDR3 spans 16 residues. Germline assignment: CDR1 SGHTS and CDR2 YDEGEE.